This T cell receptor (beta chain) emerged from a study of T cells in Graves' hyperthyroidism and ophthalmopathy. The study, taken as a whole, reports: Median prediction lead before ophthalmopathy onset was 6.5 months with the model. A model of 13 V-J pairs discriminated ophthalmopathy from stable hyperthyroidism.

CDR3 size: 15 residues. J lost 3 bases, V lost 3 bases, and 4 bases had no gene match. CDR1 and CDR2 from the germline V gene are SGHKS and YYEKEE (reference sequence). The table lists this clonotype with a few counts. As yet, its antigen is unknown. Using RNA transcripts as the source, TCR beta CDR3 regions were amplified. The HTBI set primed first-round TCR CDR3 RT-PCR. In TCRdb, the multiplex PCR reads were re-called with MiXCR into one record per CDR3 protein. The sample consists of 550,000 to 600,000 distinct CDR3 sequences, over 12% of them appearing once. For ophthalmopathy patients, the Clinical Activity Score was at least 3 and the NOSPECS grade at least 4; duration was under 3 months. 10 ml fresh peripheral blood yielded the PBMCs.

This TCR was sampled from a woman aged 18-29 years with Graves' ophthalmopathy. This chain joins TRBV5-5 and TRBJ2-7; 12 bases line up with TRBD1. The sample comprised blood. The CDR3 spells CASSSGTGGFYEQYF. DNA for the CDR3: TGTGCCAGCAGCTCGGGGACAGGGGGCTTCTACGAGCAGTACTTC.